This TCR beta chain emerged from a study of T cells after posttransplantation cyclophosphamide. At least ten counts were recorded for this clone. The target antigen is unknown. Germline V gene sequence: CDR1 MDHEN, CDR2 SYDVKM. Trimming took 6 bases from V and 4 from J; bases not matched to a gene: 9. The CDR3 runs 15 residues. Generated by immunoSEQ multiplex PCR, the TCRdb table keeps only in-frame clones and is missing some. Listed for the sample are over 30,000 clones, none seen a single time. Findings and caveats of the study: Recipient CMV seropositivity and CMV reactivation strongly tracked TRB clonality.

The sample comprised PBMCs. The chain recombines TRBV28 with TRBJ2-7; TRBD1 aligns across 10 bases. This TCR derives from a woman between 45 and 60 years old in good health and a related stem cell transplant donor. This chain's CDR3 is CASRFRDRGVYEQYF. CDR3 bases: TGTGCCAGCAGATTCCGGGACAGGGGTGTTTACGAGCAGTACTTC.